This entry lists 26 T cell receptor beta chains sequenced from one sample in a study of Graves' ophthalmopathy and Graves' hyperthyroidism. Transcripts of RNA were the source for amplifying TCR beta CDR3 regions. The workflow started with a first-round RT-PCR run with HTBI primers and then moved on to a second-round multiplex PCR. TCRdb called the multiplex PCR reads again in MiXCR, with one record for every CDR3 protein. The sample has a few hundred thousand distinct CDR3 sequences, 35% to 40% seen once. The sample was peripheral blood or thyroid tissue (not recorded which). The receptors were gathered from an adult man with Graves' hyperthyroidism.

This clonotype was found a few times. Here the CDR3 reads CASSQSLETQYF. Here the CDR3 DNA reads TGTGCCAGCAGCCAATCTCTAGAGACCCAGTACTTC. The V gene is TRBV12-3 or TRBV12-4, the J gene TRBJ2-5; D uncertain. The CDR3 loop spans 12 amino acids. V was clipped by 6 bases and J by 4 bases, with 9 bases between them.

This clonotype showed up just a few times. The chain has TRBV4-1 and TRBJ2-1, with a weak D call TRBD1 (5 bases). Trimming shortened V by 2 bases and J by 3 bases, and 11 bases separated the two germline ends. The CDR3 is 15 residues long. Germline assignment: CDR1 MGHRA and CDR2 YSYEKL. The CDR3 reads CASSQTPTDYNEQFF. The CDR3 region has the DNA TGCGCCAGCAGCCAAACCCCGACAGACTACAATGAGCAGTTCTTC.

The chain is built from TRBV5-1 and TRBJ2-7; D call uncertain. Trimming took 6 bases from V and 9 from J, leaving 19 bases between them. This CDR3 spans 13 amino acids. The germline gives CDR1 SGHRS, CDR2 YFSETQ. The CDR3 DNA follows: TGCGCCAGCACGTCTCCAGCAACAGATACGCAGTACTTC. It codes for CASTSPATDTQYF. The full variable domain, completed using reference TRBV5-1 and TRBJ2-7, is KAGVTQTPRYLIKTRGQQVTLSCSPISGHRSVSWYQQTPGQGLQFLFEYFSETQRNKGNFPGRFSGRQFSNSRSEMNVSTLELGDSALYLCASTSPATDTQYFGPGTRLTVT.

CDR3 region: CSAVLGRAEQYF. The CDR3 DNA reads as TGCAGCGCCGTATTGGGACGGGCTGAGCAGTACTTC. The chain links TRBV29-1 to TRBJ2-7; D assignment may be TRBD1 or TRBD2 (5 bases each). The length of the CDR3 is 12 residues. Trimming shortened V by 7 bases and J by 7 bases, and 17 bases separated the two germline ends. CDR1 SQVTM and CDR2 ANQGSEA come from the germline V gene.

This clonotype was seen only a few times. V is TRBV9 and J is TRBJ2-2; D remains unclear. Germline-derived CDR1 and CDR2 are SGDLS and YYNGEE. This CDR3 has 14 amino acids. Trimming took off 0 bases at V and 6 bases at J, with 9 bases between the two ends. The CDR3 region has the DNA TGTGCCAGCAGCGTAGGAGAGGCCTCCGGGGAGCTGTTTTTT. Protein sequence: CASSVGEASGELFF.

This clonotype was counted many times. The chain links TRBV6-5 to TRBJ1-1, with D tentatively TRBD1 (5 bases). V dropped 0 bases and J dropped 6 bases, with 14 bases sitting between them. CDR1 and CDR2 from the germline V gene are MNHEY and SVGAGI. The CDR3 consists of 15 residues. CDR3 DNA sequence: TGTGCCAGCAGTTACTCGACTCAGGGATGGGCTGAAGCTTTCTTT. Translated: CASSYSTQGWAEAFF.

This clonotype was counted at least ten times. The chain employs TRBV6-6 and TRBJ1-6, with D uncertain. This CDR3 has 14 residues. The ends were cut back, 0 bases at V and 9 bases at J, with 9 bases in the middle. The V gene's germline CDR1 is MNHNY and CDR2 SVGAGI (reference sequence). The CDR3 DNA reads TGTGCCAGCAGTTACTCGAAGGGCATTTCACCCCTCCACTTT. Translating gives CASSYSKGISPLHF.

This clonotype was seen repeatedly, ten times or more. J is TRBJ1-6 and V is TRBV24-1, with D hard to call. Trimming pared 3 bases from V and 7 bases from J, leaving 6 bases between. CDR3 length: 13 residues. In germline, CDR1 is KGHDR, CDR2 SFDVKD. CDR3 in amino acids: CATSDRSNSPLHF. Written as DNA, the CDR3 is TGTGCCACCAGTGATCGAAGCAATTCACCCCTCCACTTT.

This chain uses TRBV24-1 with TRBJ1-2; D gene unclear. In germline, CDR1 is KGHDR, CDR2 SFDVKD. This CDR3 contains 13 residues. Trimming removed 8 bases at V and 8 bases at J, with 17 bases between. The CDR3 DNA is TGTGCCACCAACCTTAGCGGGTCTGGGGGCTACACCTTC. Translated, it gives CATNLSGSGGYTF.

The rearrangement links TRBV24-1 to TRBJ2-7, with D possibly matching TRBD1 (6 bases). Trimming removed 4 bases at V and 5 bases at J, with 11 bases between. The germline V gene has CDR1 KGHDR and CDR2 SFDVKD. The CDR3 sequence is 13 residues long. CDR3 DNA sequence: TGTGCCACCAGTGAACCTGGGACAAACGAGCAGTACTTC. Amino acids: CATSEPGTNEQYF.

This clonotype was seen a few times. The V gene is TRBV28, the J gene TRBJ1-2; D unresolved. Germline assignment: CDR1 MDHEN and CDR2 SYDVKM. V was pared by 6 bases and J by 7 bases, with 21 bases between. The CDR3 is made up of 15 amino acids. The CDR3 loop reads CASSSNGPSAGGYTF. DNA for the CDR3: TGTGCCAGCAGCTCTAACGGGCCCTCAGCAGGTGGCTACACCTTC.

The table lists this clonotype with many counts. Sequence at one end of the junction differs from germline and may be a read error. V usage is TRBV5-1 and J usage is TRBJ1-5, with TRBD1 as a possible D gene (6 bases). Per the germline V gene, CDR1 is SGHRS and CDR2 is YFSETQ. The CDR3 is made up of 13 amino acids. Here the CDR3 DNA reads TGTGCCAGCAGCTTAGCAGGGGATCAGCCCCAGCATTTT. Protein product: CASSLAGDQPQHF.

The chain carries TRBV2 and TRBJ1-6, with 7 nucleotides matching TRBD1. With 8 bases clipped from V and 4 bases from J, the junction kept 11 bases outside the gene matches. CDR1 SNHLY and CDR2 FYNNEI come from the germline V gene. The CDR3 extends over 16 amino acids. The chain's CDR3 is CASVVIQGGYNSPLHF. The CDR3, as DNA: TGTGCCAGCGTTGTAATCCAGGGGGGTTATAATTCACCCCTCCACTTT. Full variable domain (missing parts from reference TRBV2 and TRBJ1-6): EPEVTQTPSHQVTQMGQEVILRCVPISNHLYFYWYRQILGQKVEFLVSFYNNEISEKSEIFDDQFSVERPDGSNFTLKIRSTKLEDSAMYFCASVVIQGGYNSPLHFGNGTRLTVT.

The CDR3 loop reads CATSDSTGTKGYTF. In DNA form, the CDR3 reads TGTGCCACCAGTGATTCTACCGGGACTAAGGGCTACACCTTC. The V gene is TRBV24-1, the J gene TRBJ1-2; TRBD1 might be the D (5 bases). The CDR3 extends over 14 amino acids. The V end lost 2 bases, the J end lost 8 bases, and 14 bases lay between the germline ends. Germline V gives CDR1 KGHDR, CDR2 SFDVKD.

This clonotype was seen a handful of times. Here the CDR3 reads CACRANTEAFF. CDR3 sequence (DNA): TGTGCCTGCCGGGCGAACACTGAAGCTTTCTTT. The chain links TRBV11-2 to TRBJ1-1; D is ambiguous. Germline V gene lookup returns CDR1 SGHAT and CDR2 FQNNGV. This CDR3 has 11 residues. Deletions cut 11 bases from V and 1 base from J, with 8 bases between.

V usage is TRBV6-5 and J usage is TRBJ1-2, with TRBD1 matching 9 bases. CDR1 is MNHEY and CDR2 is SVGAGI in the germline V gene. This CDR3 comprises 16 residues. Unmatched junction bases numbered 13, after V lost 6 bases and J lost 5 bases. CDR3 coding DNA: TGTGCCAGCAGAAGGGACAGGGAAGGCGCGGTGTATGGCTACACCTTC. Residues: CASRRDREGAVYGYTF.

This clonotype has ten or more counts. V and J are TRBV10-3 and TRBJ2-7, with 11 nucleotides matching TRBD2. J gave up 10 bases and V 6 bases, and 5 bases lay outside the gene matches. The germline CDR1 and CDR2 sequences are ENHRY and SYGVKD. The CDR3 extends over 12 amino acids. In nucleotides, the CDR3 is TGTGCCATCAGGATAGCGGGAGGGCCCCAGTACTTC. Encoded protein: CAIRIAGGPQYF.

This chain joins TRBV5-5 and TRBJ1-1; D is undetermined. V lost 0 bases and J lost 3, with 6 bases in between. This CDR3 is built from 13 residues. In germline, CDR1 is SGHKS, CDR2 YYEKEE (reference sequence). CDR3 region: CASSLGAHTEAFF. CDR3 DNA sequence: TGTGCCAGCAGCTTGGGGGCCCACACTGAAGCTTTCTTT.

This clonotype occurred once. V usage is TRBV12-3 or TRBV12-4 and J usage is TRBJ1-2, with D tentatively TRBD1 (6 bases). There are 14 residues in the CDR3. V dropped 6 bases and J dropped 4 bases, with 15 bases sitting between them. The CDR3 DNA sequence: TGTGCCAGCAGCCCAGTACAGGGTATCTATGGCTACACCTTC. Its translation is CASSPVQGIYGYTF.

The genes are TRBV2 and TRBJ1-5; D gene uncertain. With 6 bases removed from V and 9 bases from J, the gap between germline ends came to 15 bases. The CDR3 runs 13 residues. Germline-derived CDR1 and CDR2 are SNHLY and FYNNEI. DNA for the CDR3: TGTGCCAGCAGAGCACGGGGAATGGTGCCCCAGCATTTT. This sequence encodes CASRARGMVPQHF.

This clonotype was counted at least ten times. This rearrangement joins TRBV9 to TRBJ2-7; D is unclear. V was clipped by 0 bases and J by 2 bases, with 6 bases between them. CDR3 size: 13 residues. Germline V gene sequence: CDR1 SGDLS, CDR2 YYNGEE. The DNA for the CDR3 is TGTGCCAGCAGCGTAGCACCGGCCTACGAGCAGTACTTC. Its translation: CASSVAPAYEQYF.

The V call is TRBV19, the J call TRBJ2-7; 7 bases map to TRBD2. The better agreement between TRBJ2-1 and the DNA end casts doubt on the J call. The germline CDR1 and CDR2 sequences are LNHDA and SQIVND (reference sequence). The CDR3 runs to 15 residues. CDR3 loop: CASSMLGGRQNEQFF. The DNA of the CDR3 is TGTGCCAGTAGTATGCTTGGCGGGAGACAAAATGAGCAGTTCTTC.

The V gene is TRBV7-2, the J gene TRBJ2-1, with no clear D. The length of the CDR3 is 13 residues. CDR1 is SGHTA, CDR2 FQGNSA, per germline. Trimming took off 4 bases at V and 6 bases at J, with 10 bases between the two ends. CDR3 DNA sequence: TGTGCCAGCAGCTACTTTGGTAGCAATGAGCAGTTCTTC. Its protein is CASSYFGSNEQFF.

This clonotype appeared a single time. The gene calls are TRBV15 and TRBJ1-1; D is uncertain. Germline V gives CDR1 LNHNV, CDR2 YYDKDF (reference sequence). This CDR3 contains 14 residues. Trimming removed 3 bases at V and 4 bases at J, with 12 bases between. CDR3 region: CATSSNPGGTEAFF. CDR3 nucleotides: TGTGCCACCAGCAGTAACCCAGGAGGCACTGAAGCTTTCTTT.

This clonotype was observed a single time. A read error may account for a junction end that differs from germline. The chain recombines TRBV7-7 with TRBJ2-5, with a possible D match to TRBD2 (6 bases). CDR1 is SSHAT and CDR2 is FNYEAQ in the germline V gene (reference sequence). The CDR3 totals 17 residues. CDR3 residues: CASSPTGTGLASETQYF. CDR3 coding DNA: TGTGCTAGCAGCCCAACCGGGACTGGTCTTGCCTCAGAGACCCAGTACTTC.

At least ten counts were recorded for this clonotype. The chain recombines TRBV20-1 with TRBJ2-7; 7 bases are shared with TRBD1. CDR1 and CDR2 from the germline V gene are DFQATT and SNEGSKA (reference sequence). This CDR3 is 11 amino acids long. Unmatched junction bases numbered 1, after V lost 6 bases and J lost 2 bases. The CDR3 DNA reads as TGCAGTGCAGGGGGCCCCTACGAGCAGTACTTC. Protein product: CSAGGPYEQYF.